This T cell receptor (beta chain) was obtained from a study of PD-1 blockade in classical Hodgkin lymphoma. General study points: Diversity in CD4+ TCRs, unlike that measured in CD8+ TCRs, had risen significantly by C4D1. Patients who responded completely had about the same baseline diversity as newly diagnosed patients. Repertoire differences have undefined causes, possibly disease activity or prior therapy. Exclusion was the outcome for patients who began nivolumab under 1 year after ASCT.

Germline CDR1 is SQVTM and CDR2 is ANQGSEA. V was pared by 4 bases and J by 4 bases, with 22 bases between. This CDR3 has 16 residues. About this clone: The antigen remains unidentified.

Each patient's relapse followed autologous stem cell transplantation, and brentuximab vedotin exposure varied. The table came from immunoSEQ multiplex PCR; TCRdb's copy has only in-frame clones and leaves some out. The table shows tens of thousands of clones, with around four fifths occurring only once. The V and J genes are TRBV29-1 and TRBJ1-2; D possibly corresponds to TRBD1 (6 bases). The receptor was derived from a human donor with classical Hodgkin lymphoma. The sequences come from peripheral blood mononuclear cells (PBMCs), collected at baseline. The CDR3 nucleotides read TGCAGCGTTGGACCCGGGACACCTCTCGGAGGCTATGGCTACACCTTC. This encodes CSVGPGTPLGGYGYTF.